A selection of T cell receptor beta chains follows, all from one sample in a study of cytomegalovirus exposure and HLA in healthy donors. Clones were sequenced by immunoSEQ multiplex PCR, and TCRdb holds only the in-frame ones, with some missing. The profile shows 90,000 to 120,000 clones, less than 80% of them singletons. The sequencing input was PBMCs. The receptors stem from a man aged 25 to 40 in good health and CMV-seropositive. The CDR3 runs from the conserved cysteine through the conserved F or W. The order of the fields is D gene, J gene, CDR3 length, clone size, V gene, CDR3 protein, CDR3 DNA. A D gene is named only where the DNA matches it firmly. For some rows the clone size is stated as once, few or many, or as a class when expanded; others skip it.

D gene: -; J gene: TRBJ2-7; CDR3 length: 11; clone size: -; V gene: TRBV20-1; CDR3 protein: CRPQGAYEQYF; CDR3 DNA: TGCAGGCCCCAGGGCGCCTACGAGCAGTACTTC
D gene: TRBD1; J gene: TRBJ2-7; CDR3 length: 15; clone size: -; V gene: TRBV5-4; CDR3 protein: CASSLGPGQGLEQYF; CDR3 DNA: TGTGCCAGCAGCTTGGGGCCGGGACAGGGTTTGGAGCAGTACTTC
D gene: -; J gene: TRBJ1-5; CDR3 length: 13; clone size: few; V gene: TRBV2; CDR3 protein: CATGVEINQPQHF; CDR3 DNA: TGTGCCACCGGAGTGGAGATCAATCAGCCCCAGCATTTT
D gene: TRBD1; J gene: TRBJ2-5; CDR3 length: 15; clone size: -; V gene: TRBV29-1; CDR3 protein: CSVTGTGDLQETQYF; CDR3 DNA: TGCAGCGTTACCGGGACAGGGGACCTCCAAGAGACCCAGTACTTC
D gene: TRBD2; J gene: TRBJ2-1; CDR3 length: 17; clone size: -; V gene: TRBV5-6; CDR3 protein: CASSSTSGGALISEQFF; CDR3 DNA: TGTGCCAGCAGCTCCACTAGCGGGGGGGCTCTTATATCTGAGCAGTTCTTC
D gene: TRBD1; J gene: TRBJ2-7; CDR3 length: 15; clone size: few; V gene: TRBV6-5; CDR3 protein: CASSYEGASPYEQYF; CDR3 DNA: TGTGCCAGCAGTTACGAGGGGGCCTCCCCCTACGAGCAGTACTTC
D gene: TRBD1; J gene: TRBJ2-2; CDR3 length: 14; clone size: -; V gene: TRBV7-2; CDR3 protein: CASSMDRSTGELFF; CDR3 DNA: TGTGCCAGCAGCATGGACAGGTCCACCGGGGAGCTGTTTTTT
D gene: -; J gene: TRBJ2-7; CDR3 length: 14; clone size: -; V gene: TRBV5-1; CDR3 protein: CASSSVLSSYEQYF; CDR3 DNA: TGCGCCAGCAGCTCGGTTCTGAGCTCCTACGAGCAGTACTTC
D gene: TRBD2; J gene: TRBJ2-3; CDR3 length: 14; clone size: few; V gene: TRBV6-5; CDR3 protein: CASSWGGSTDTQYF; CDR3 DNA: TGTGCCAGCAGTTGGGGAGGGTCCACAGATACGCAGTATTTT
D gene: -; J gene: TRBJ1-1; CDR3 length: 16; clone size: -; V gene: TRBV18; CDR3 protein: CASSPQEALSGTEAFF; CDR3 DNA: TGTGCCAGCTCACCACAAGAGGCCCTATCGGGCACTGAAGCTTTCTTT
D gene: -; J gene: TRBJ1-3; CDR3 length: 15; clone size: once; V gene: TRBV5-8; CDR3 protein: CASNQGTFTGNTIYF; CDR3 DNA: TGTGCCAGCAATCAGGGGACGTTCACTGGAAACACCATATATTTT
D gene: -; J gene: TRBJ1-4; CDR3 length: 12; clone size: -; V gene: TRBV2; CDR3 protein: CASTVTNEKLFF; CDR3 DNA: TGTGCCAGCACGGTAACTAATGAAAAACTGTTTTTT
D gene: -; J gene: TRBJ2-3; CDR3 length: 14; clone size: -; V gene: TRBV2; CDR3 protein: CASRGDRSTDTQYF; CDR3 DNA: TGTGCCAGCAGGGGAGACCGTAGCACAGATACGCAGTATTTT
D gene: TRBD2; J gene: TRBJ2-5; CDR3 length: 16; clone size: few; V gene: TRBV4-3; CDR3 protein: CASATLSGGIQETQYF; CDR3 DNA: TGCGCCAGCGCAACGTTAAGCGGGGGGATACAAGAGACCCAGTACTTC
D gene: -; J gene: TRBJ1-2; CDR3 length: 13; clone size: -; V gene: TRBV5-6; CDR3 protein: CASSLVGADGYTF; CDR3 DNA: TGTGCCAGCAGCTTGGTGGGGGCGGATGGCTACACCTTC
D gene: -; J gene: TRBJ1-5; CDR3 length: 15; clone size: few; V gene: TRBV21-1; CDR3 protein: CASTKTGYSNQPQHF; CDR3 DNA: TGTGCCAGCACCAAAACAGGCTATAGCAATCAGCCCCAGCATTTT
D gene: -; J gene: TRBJ1-2; CDR3 length: 14; clone size: -; V gene: TRBV5-1; CDR3 protein: CASSLEGGLYGYTF; CDR3 DNA: TGCGCCAGCAGCTTGGAGGGGGGGCTCTATGGCTACACCTTC
D gene: -; J gene: TRBJ1-4; CDR3 length: 15; clone size: -; V gene: TRBV18; CDR3 protein: CASSPRQVENEKLFF; CDR3 DNA: TGTGCCAGCTCACCACGGCAGGTAGAAAATGAAAAACTGTTTTTT
D gene: TRBD1; J gene: TRBJ1-4; CDR3 length: 14; clone size: few; V gene: TRBV11-2; CDR3 protein: CASSPRQGDGKLFF; CDR3 DNA: TGTGCCAGCAGCCCCCGACAGGGGGACGGGAAACTGTTTTTT
D gene: -; J gene: TRBJ1-1; CDR3 length: 14; clone size: -; V gene: TRBV11-2; CDR3 protein: CASSLAYRLLEAFF; CDR3 DNA: TGTGCCAGCAGCTTAGCATACAGGTTGCTAGAAGCTTTCTTT
D gene: -; J gene: TRBJ1-5; CDR3 length: 14; clone size: -; V gene: TRBV5-6; CDR3 protein: CASSLWGGGQPQHF; CDR3 DNA: TGTGCCAGCAGCTTGTGGGGGGGCGGACAGCCCCAGCATTTT
D gene: -; J gene: TRBJ2-3; CDR3 length: 15; clone size: few; V gene: TRBV11-1; CDR3 protein: CASSLGVTNTDTQYF; CDR3 DNA: TGTGCCAGCAGCTTAGGGGTGACTAACACAGATACGCAGTATTTT
D gene: -; J gene: TRBJ2-1; CDR3 length: 15; clone size: -; V gene: TRBV11-3; CDR3 protein: CASSPSGDRQGEQFF; CDR3 DNA: TGTGCCAGCAGCCCCTCGGGGGATCGTCAGGGTGAGCAGTTCTTC
D gene: TRBD1; J gene: TRBJ1-1; CDR3 length: 14; clone size: -; V gene: TRBV7-9; CDR3 protein: CSSSWRQGGTEAFF; CDR3 DNA: TGTTCCAGCAGCTGGAGACAGGGAGGCACTGAAGCTTTCTTT
D gene: -; J gene: TRBJ2-5; CDR3 length: 14; clone size: -; V gene: TRBV6-6; CDR3 protein: CASTIPGIQETQYF; CDR3 DNA: TGTGCCAGCACCATCCCAGGGATTCAAGAGACCCAGTACTTC
D gene: TRBD1; J gene: TRBJ2-1; CDR3 length: 15; clone size: -; V gene: TRBV6-5; CDR3 protein: CASSPRDRGLDEQFF; CDR3 DNA: TGTGCCAGCAGTCCCCGGGACAGGGGGCTGGATGAGCAGTTCTTC
D gene: -; J gene: TRBJ1-5; CDR3 length: 14; clone size: -; V gene: TRBV10-2; CDR3 protein: CASSASNDNQPQHF; CDR3 DNA: TGCGCCAGCTCCGCCTCTAATGACAATCAGCCCCAGCATTTT
D gene: -; J gene: TRBJ2-7; CDR3 length: 13; clone size: -; V gene: TRBV7-2; CDR3 protein: CASSPGTFYEQYF; CDR3 DNA: TGTGCCAGCAGTCCAGGGACATTCTACGAGCAGTACTTC
D gene: TRBD2; J gene: TRBJ2-3; CDR3 length: 16; clone size: -; V gene: TRBV7-9; CDR3 protein: CASSWTSGGDLRAQYF; CDR3 DNA: TGTGCCAGCAGCTGGACTAGCGGGGGGGATCTTAGAGCGCAGTATTTT
D gene: TRBD1; J gene: TRBJ1-5; CDR3 length: 14; clone size: -; V gene: TRBV19; CDR3 protein: CASSRTGGPQPQHF; CDR3 DNA: TGTGCCAGTAGTAGAACAGGGGGCCCTCAGCCCCAGCATTTT
D gene: -; J gene: TRBJ2-1; CDR3 length: 14; clone size: once; V gene: TRBV5-4; CDR3 protein: CASSRDNAYNEQFF; CDR3 DNA: TGTGCCAGCAGCCGGGACAACGCCTACAATGAGCAGTTCTTC
D gene: TRBD1; J gene: TRBJ1-1; CDR3 length: 14; clone size: few; V gene: TRBV6-5; CDR3 protein: CASSRQGIDTEAFF; CDR3 DNA: TGTGCCAGCAGTAGACAGGGGATCGACACTGAAGCTTTCTTT
D gene: TRBD2; J gene: TRBJ2-7; CDR3 length: 15; clone size: few; V gene: TRBV6-6; CDR3 protein: CASSYGGGATYEQYF; CDR3 DNA: TGTGCCAGCAGTTACGGCGGGGGGGCAACCTACGAGCAGTACTTC
D gene: TRBD2; J gene: TRBJ2-1; CDR3 length: 17; clone size: -; V gene: TRBV7-9; CDR3 protein: CASSLRGGGDSYNEQFF; CDR3 DNA: TGTGCCAGCAGCTTGAGGGGCGGGGGGGACTCCTACAATGAGCAGTTCTTC
D gene: -; J gene: TRBJ1-1; CDR3 length: 13; clone size: -; V gene: TRBV5-4; CDR3 protein: CASSLGSHTEAFF; CDR3 DNA: TGTGCCAGCAGCCTTGGTAGTCACACTGAAGCTTTCTTT